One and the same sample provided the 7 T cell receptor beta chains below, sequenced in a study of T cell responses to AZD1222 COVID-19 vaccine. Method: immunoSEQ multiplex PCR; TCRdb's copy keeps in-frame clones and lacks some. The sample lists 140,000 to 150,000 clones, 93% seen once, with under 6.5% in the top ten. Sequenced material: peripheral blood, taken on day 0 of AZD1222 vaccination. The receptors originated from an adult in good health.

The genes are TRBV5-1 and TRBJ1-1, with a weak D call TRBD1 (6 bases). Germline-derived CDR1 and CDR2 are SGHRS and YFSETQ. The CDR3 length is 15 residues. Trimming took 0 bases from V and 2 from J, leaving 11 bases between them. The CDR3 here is CASSLAPGENTEAFF. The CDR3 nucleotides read TGCGCCAGCAGCTTGGCCCCAGGGGAAAACACTGAAGCTTTCTTT.

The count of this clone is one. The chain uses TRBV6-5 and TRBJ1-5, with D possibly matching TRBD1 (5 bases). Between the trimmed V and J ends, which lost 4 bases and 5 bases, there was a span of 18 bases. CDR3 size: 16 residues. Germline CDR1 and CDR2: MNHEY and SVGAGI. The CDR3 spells CASSSLGRVLDQPQHF. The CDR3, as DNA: TGTGCCAGCAGTTCCCTAGGCAGGGTCTTAGATCAGCCCCAGCATTTT.

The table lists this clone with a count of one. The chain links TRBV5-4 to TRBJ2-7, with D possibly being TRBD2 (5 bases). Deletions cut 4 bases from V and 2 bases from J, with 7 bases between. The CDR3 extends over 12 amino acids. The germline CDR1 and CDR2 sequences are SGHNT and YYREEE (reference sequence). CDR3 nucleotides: TGTGCCAGCAGCGGGAGTACCTACGAGCAGTACTTC. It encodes CASSGSTYEQYF.

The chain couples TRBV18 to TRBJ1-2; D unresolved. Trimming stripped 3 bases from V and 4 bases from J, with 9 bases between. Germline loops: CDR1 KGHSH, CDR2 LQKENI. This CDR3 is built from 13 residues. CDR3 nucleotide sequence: TGTGCCAGCTCACCGGAAACAGTCTATGGCTACACCTTC. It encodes CASSPETVYGYTF.

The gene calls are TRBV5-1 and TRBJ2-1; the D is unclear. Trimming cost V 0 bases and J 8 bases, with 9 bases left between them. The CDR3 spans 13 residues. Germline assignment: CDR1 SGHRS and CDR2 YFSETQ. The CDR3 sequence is CASSLGGEDEQFF. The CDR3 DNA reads TGCGCCAGCAGCTTGGGAGGTGAAGATGAGCAGTTCTTC. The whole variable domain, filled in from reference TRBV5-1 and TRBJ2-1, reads KAGVTQTPRYLIKTRGQQVTLSCSPISGHRSVSWYQQTPGQGLQFLFEYFSETQRNKGNFPGRFSGRQFSNSRSEMNVSTLELGDSALYLCASSLGGEDEQFFGPGTRLTVL.

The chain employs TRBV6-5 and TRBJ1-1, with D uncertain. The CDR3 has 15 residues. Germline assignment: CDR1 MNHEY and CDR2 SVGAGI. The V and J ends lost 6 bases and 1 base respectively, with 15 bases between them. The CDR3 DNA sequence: TGTGCCAGCAGCCCACGTTTTCAGGCGAACACTGAAGCTTTCTTT. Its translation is CASSPRFQANTEAFF.

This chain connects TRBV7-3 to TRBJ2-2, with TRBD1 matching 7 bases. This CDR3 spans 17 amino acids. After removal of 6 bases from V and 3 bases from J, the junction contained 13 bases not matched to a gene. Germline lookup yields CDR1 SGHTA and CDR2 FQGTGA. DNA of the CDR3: TGTGCCAGCAGTATTCGACAGGGTATCGAGGACACCGGGGAGCTGTTTTTT. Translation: CASSIRQGIEDTGELFF.